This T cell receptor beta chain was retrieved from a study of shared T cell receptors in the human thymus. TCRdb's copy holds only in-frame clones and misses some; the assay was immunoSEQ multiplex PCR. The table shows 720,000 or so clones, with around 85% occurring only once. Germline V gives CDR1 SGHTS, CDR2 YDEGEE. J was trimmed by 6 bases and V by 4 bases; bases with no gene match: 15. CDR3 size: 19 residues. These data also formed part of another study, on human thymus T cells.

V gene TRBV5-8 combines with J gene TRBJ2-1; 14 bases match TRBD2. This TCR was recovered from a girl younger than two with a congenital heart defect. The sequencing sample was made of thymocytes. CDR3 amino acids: CASSTEPGTSGGLGNEQFF. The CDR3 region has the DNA TGTGCCAGCAGCACCGAACCCGGGACTAGCGGGGGCCTGGGCAATGAGCAGTTCTTC.